These 8 T cell receptor beta chains share one sample of origin, sequenced in a study of T cell changes during pregnancy in multiple sclerosis. The repertoire was sequenced with immunoSEQ multiplex PCR; TCRdb's copy has only in-frame clones and lacks some. The repertoire has about 52,000 clones, around nine tenths of them found once; the top ten carry about 0.36%. Material: CD4+ T cells from peripheral blood mononuclear cells, obtained before pregnancy. These receptors all stem from a female donor with multiple sclerosis, enrolled in a pregnancy study.

The chain recombines TRBV7-2 with TRBJ2-1; D remains unclear. Looked up from germline, CDR1 is SGHTA and CDR2 is FQGNSA. The CDR3 has 15 amino acids. V was clipped by 0 bases and J by 3 bases, with 9 bases between them. The CDR3 is CASSLAGDFYNEQFF. The CDR3 bases are TGTGCCAGCAGCTTAGCTGGAGACTTCTACAATGAGCAGTTCTTC.

The chain employs TRBV19 and TRBJ1-2; D ambiguous. V was clipped by 9 bases and J by 2 bases, with 19 bases between them. CDR1 LNHDA and CDR2 SQIVND come from the germline V gene (reference sequence). The CDR3 extends over 15 amino acids. DNA of the CDR3: TGTGCCAGCCGGAGGGAGGTCGCTTCGAACTATGGCTACACCTTC. It translates to CASRREVASNYGYTF.

The chain recombines TRBV28 with TRBJ1-5, with D possibly matching TRBD1 (6 bases). Trimming cost V 5 bases and J 6 bases, with 23 bases left between them. CDR1 is MDHEN, CDR2 SYDVKM, per germline. The CDR3 is 17 amino acids. The CDR3 DNA reads as TGTGCCAGCAGTACAGGGCAAGGTGGGGTGGGGACTCAGCCCCAGCATTTT. It is translated as CASSTGQGGVGTQPQHF. Full variable domain (missing parts from reference TRBV28 and TRBJ1-5): DVKVTQSSRYLVKRTGEKVFLECVQDMDHENMFWYRQDPGLGLRLIYFSYDVKMKEKGDIPEGYSVSREKKERFSLILESASTNQTSMYLCASSTGQGGVGTQPQHFGDGTRLSIL.

The chain joins TRBV12-5 to TRBJ2-3; 13 positions agree with TRBD2. CDR1 is LGHNT, CDR2 FRNRAP, per germline. The CDR3 length is 19 residues. The V and J ends lost 1 base and 1 base, in that order; junction bases with no gene match: 8. CDR3 in DNA: TGTGCTAGTGGTTTGGCCCGGACTAGCGGGAGAAGGGGCACAGATACGCAGTATTTT. This translates into CASGLARTSGRRGTDTQYF.

The chain carries TRBV6-4 and TRBJ2-3; 7 bases align to TRBD2. The CDR3 runs to 14 residues. J gave up 5 bases and V 10 bases, and 12 bases lay outside the gene matches. CDR1 MRHNA and CDR2 SNTAGT come from the germline V gene. CDR3 sequence (DNA): TGTGCCACTCGGGAAGGGGAGGGCCGAGATACGCAGTATTTT. It yields the protein CATREGEGRDTQYF.

This clone was detected only once. V gene TRBV29-1 combines with J gene TRBJ2-3, with 7 bases identical to TRBD1. Germline V gene data show CDR1 as SQVTM and CDR2 as ANQGSEA. The CDR3 is 13 amino acids. The ends lost 6 bases at V and 3 bases at J; junction bases unmatched: 6. The CDR3 sequence is CSVSKDRTDTQYF. The CDR3 DNA reads TGCAGCGTATCGAAGGACAGGACAGATACGCAGTATTTT.

This clone was counted a single time. The chain couples TRBV10-3 to TRBJ1-5; D call uncertain. The CDR3 has 14 amino acids. Germline V lookup: CDR1 ENHRY, CDR2 SYGVKD. The V and J ends lost 10 bases and 5 bases respectively, with 18 bases between them. Here the CDR3 reads CATTETLVDQPQHF. The CDR3 DNA sequence: TGTGCCACTACGGAGACGTTGGTGGATCAGCCCCAGCATTTT.

The gene calls are TRBV18 and TRBJ2-7; perhaps TRBD1 as D (6 bases). The CDR3 loop spans 14 amino acids. The germline V and J ends were trimmed by 3 bases and 0 bases, with 9 bases remaining between them. CDR1 and CDR2 (germline): KGHSH, LQKENI. In DNA form, the CDR3 reads TGTGCCAGCTCACCTGGACAGATCTCCTACGAGCAGTACTTC. Amino acids: CASSPGQISYEQYF. The whole variable domain, filled in from reference TRBV18 and TRBJ2-7, reads NAGVMQNPRHLVRRRGQEARLRCSPMKGHSHVYWYRQLPEEGLKFMVYLQKENIIDESGMPKERFSAEFPKEGPSILRIQQVVRGDSAAYFCASSPGQISYEQYFGPGTRLTVT.